This TCR beta chain was captured in a study of Ad26.COV2.S vaccination and SARS-CoV-2 variants. Treatment specified: some 19 received Ad26.COV2.S at low or high dose, single or two shots; 5 received placebo; per-sample allocation not given. Samples were taken on day 63 after the first vaccine or placebo injection. Trimming took off 4 bases at V and 5 bases at J, with 11 bases between the two ends. The CDR3 is 14 amino acids. Per germline, CDR1 ENHRY and CDR2 SYGVKD. The method was immunoSEQ multiplex PCR; TCRdb's version includes in-frame clones alone and lacks a portion of them. The sample lists around 400,000 clones, 75% to 95% occurring once.

The receptor was isolated from a person between 18 and 65 years old who received the Ad26.COV2.S COVID-19 vaccine or a placebo. The chain combines TRBV10-3 with TRBJ2-2; D possibly corresponds to TRBD1 (5 bases). The sequenced sample was peripheral blood, obtained in a trial of Ad26.COV2.S vaccine versus placebo. The CDR3 spells CAISVRGVTGELFF. CDR3 nucleotides: TGTGCCATCAGTGTTAGGGGTGTAACCGGGGAGCTGTTTTTT.